The present TCR beta chain was sequenced within a study of control samples from healthy donors and cancer patients. Profiling relied on immunoSEQ multiplex PCR, and the TCRdb table lists in-frame clones only, not all of them. The sample shows approximately 100,000 clones, 80% to 90% of them seen only once. The germline V gene has CDR1 SGHDT and CDR2 YYEEEE. The V segment lost 4 bases and the J segment 11 bases; nucleotides outside the gene matches: 11. The CDR3 has 15 residues. The sequence came from a man younger than 45 in good health. Sequencing input: blood. The V and J genes are TRBV5-6 and TRBJ1-4; 10 nucleotides line up with TRBD1. The CDR3 region has the DNA TGTGCCAGCAGCGATGAGTCCCGGGACAGGGGTAAACTGTTTTTT. Protein sequence: CASSDESRDRGKLFF. Using reference TRBV5-6 and TRBJ1-4 for the parts outside the CDR3, the full variable domain is DAGVTQSPTHLIKTRGQQVTLRCSPKSGHDTVSWYQQALGQGPQFIFQYYEEEERQRGNFPDRFSGHQFPNYSSELNVNALLLGDSALYLCASSDESRDRGKLFFGSGTQLSVL.